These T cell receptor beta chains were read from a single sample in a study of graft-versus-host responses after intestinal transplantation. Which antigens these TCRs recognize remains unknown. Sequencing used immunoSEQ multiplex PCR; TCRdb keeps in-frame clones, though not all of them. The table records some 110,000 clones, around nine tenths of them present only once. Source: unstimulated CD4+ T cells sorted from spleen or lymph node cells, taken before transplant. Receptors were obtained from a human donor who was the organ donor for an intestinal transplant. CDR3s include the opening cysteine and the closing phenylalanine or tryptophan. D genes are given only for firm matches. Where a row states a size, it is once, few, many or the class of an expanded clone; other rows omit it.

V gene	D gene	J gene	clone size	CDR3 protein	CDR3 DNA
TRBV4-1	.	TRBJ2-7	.	CASSQVGGTSYEQYF	TGCGCCAGCAGCCAAGTTGGCGGGACGTCCTACGAGCAGTACTTC
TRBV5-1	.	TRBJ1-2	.	CASSFPLDSDGYTF	TGCGCCAGCAGCTTCCCGCTCGACAGCGATGGCTACACCTTC
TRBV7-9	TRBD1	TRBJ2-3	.	CASSSRQGARTDTQYF	TGTGCCAGCAGCTCCCGACAGGGGGCGCGGACAGATACGCAGTATTTT
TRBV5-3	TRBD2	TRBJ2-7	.	CAPRTLLATYAYEQYF	TGTGCCCCACGGACTTTACTAGCGACATACGCCTACGAGCAGTACTTC
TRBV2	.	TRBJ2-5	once	CASSPGRETQYF	TGCGCCAGCAGTCCAGGGCGAGAGACCCAGTACTTC
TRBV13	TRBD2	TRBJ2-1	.	CASSPPPLAGPYNEQFF	TGTGCCAGCAGCCCCCCCCCACTAGCGGGACCTTACAATGAGCAGTTCTTC
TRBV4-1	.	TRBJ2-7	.	CASSQRFRGDLTHEQYF	TGCGCCAGCAGCCAAAGATTCCGTGGAGATCTCACCCACGAGCAGTACTTC
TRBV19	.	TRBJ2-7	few	CASSPLERLREQYF	TGTGCCAGTAGTCCTCTGGAGAGGCTGAGGGAGCAGTACTTC
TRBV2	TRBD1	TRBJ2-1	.	CASRGDRGNEQFF	TGTGCCAGCAGAGGGGACAGGGGGAATGAGCAGTTCTTC
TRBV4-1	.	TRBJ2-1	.	CASSQAGAYNEQFF	TGCGCCAGCAGCCAAGCGGGAGCCTACAATGAGCAGTTCTTC
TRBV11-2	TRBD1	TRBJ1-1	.	CASSFRGTGDTEAFF	TGTGCCAGCAGCTTCCGTGGGACAGGGGACACTGAAGCTTTCTTT
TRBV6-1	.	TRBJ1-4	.	CASSAGALSEKLFF	TGTGCCAGCAGTGCGGGGGCGCTTAGTGAAAAACTGTTTTTT
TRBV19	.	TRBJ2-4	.	CASSTTSRAVNIQYF	TGTGCCAGTAGTACAACGTCGCGAGCAGTAAACATTCAGTACTTC
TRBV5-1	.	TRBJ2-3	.	CASGPVTDTQYF	TGCGCCAGCGGCCCGGTCACAGATACGCAGTATTTT
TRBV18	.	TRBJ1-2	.	CASSPRQGANYGYTF	TGTGCCAGCTCACCAAGGCAGGGAGCTAACTATGGCTACACCTTC
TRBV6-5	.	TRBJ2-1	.	CASSEAYRGGQFF	TGTGCCAGCAGTGAAGCCTACAGGGGGGGGCAGTTCTTC
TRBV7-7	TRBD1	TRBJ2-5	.	CASSLAGGGGNGETQYF	TGTGCTAGCAGCTTAGCAGGGGGCGGCGGCAACGGGGAGACCCAGTACTTC
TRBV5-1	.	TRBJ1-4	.	CASSLGPNFNEKLFF	TGCGCCAGCAGCTTGGGTCCAAACTTTAATGAAAAACTGTTTTTT
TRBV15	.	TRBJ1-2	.	CATSRGGPNYGYTF	TGTGCCACCAGCCGAGGGGGACCAAACTATGGCTACACCTTC
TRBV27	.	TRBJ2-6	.	CASSLYAGANVLTF	TGTGCCAGCAGCCTGTACGCTGGGGCCAACGTCCTGACTTTC
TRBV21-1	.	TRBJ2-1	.	CASSKEGITGGRNEQFF	TGTGCCAGCAGCAAAGAAGGTATAACAGGGGGCCGCAATGAGCAGTTCTTC
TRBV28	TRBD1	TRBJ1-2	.	CASSFIGTDGYTF	TGTGCCAGCAGTTTTATCGGGACAGATGGCTACACCTTC
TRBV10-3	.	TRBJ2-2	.	CAISESAQGINTGELFF	TGTGCCATCAGTGAGTCGGCTCAGGGAATTAACACCGGGGAGCTGTTTTTT
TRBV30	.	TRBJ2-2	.	CAWRGSNTGELFF	TGTGCCTGGAGGGGCAGTAACACCGGGGAGCTGTTTTTT
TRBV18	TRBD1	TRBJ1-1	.	CASSLGQGALNTEAFF	TGTGCCAGCTCCCTGGGACAGGGGGCCCTGAACACTGAAGCTTTCTTT
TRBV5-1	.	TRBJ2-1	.	CASSLDGSSYNEQFF	TGCGCCAGCAGCTTAGACGGTAGCTCCTACAATGAGCAGTTCTTC
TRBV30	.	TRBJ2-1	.	CAWRRRVGFYNEQFF	TGTGCCTGGAGACGGCGGGTGGGGTTTTACAATGAGCAGTTCTTC
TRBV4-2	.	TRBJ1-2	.	CASSQPDRDEDYGYTF	TGTGCCAGCAGCCAACCAGACCGGGACGAGGACTATGGCTACACCTTC
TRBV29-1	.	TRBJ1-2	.	CSVGTGGNFGYTF	TGCAGCGTTGGGACGGGCGGAAATTTTGGCTACACCTTC
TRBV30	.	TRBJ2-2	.	CAWSVHAGTGELFF	TGTGCCTGGAGTGTACACGCGGGAACCGGGGAGCTGTTTTTT
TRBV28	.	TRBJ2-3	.	CASSLDLTDTQYF	TGTGCCAGCAGTTTAGACCTCACAGATACGCAGTATTTT
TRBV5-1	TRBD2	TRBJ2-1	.	CASSLLVAGGATYNEQFF	TGCGCCAGCAGCTTGCTGGTAGCGGGGGGGGCAACCTACAATGAGCAGTTCTTC
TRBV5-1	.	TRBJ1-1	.	CASSYTDADTEAFF	TGCGCCAGCAGTTATACGGACGCAGACACTGAAGCTTTCTTT
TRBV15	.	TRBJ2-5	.	CATSRDGVWETQYF	TGTGCCACCAGCAGAGATGGGGTTTGGGAGACCCAGTACTTC
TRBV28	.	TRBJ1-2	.	CASSLGRQGYTF	TGTGCCAGCAGTTTAGGTCGTCAGGGCTACACCTTC
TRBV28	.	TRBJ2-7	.	CASSLYRRLDEQYF	TGTGCCAGCAGTTTGTACAGGAGGTTGGACGAGCAGTACTTC
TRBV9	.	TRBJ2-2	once	CASSVVGENTGELFF	TGTGCCAGCAGCGTAGTAGGAGAGAACACCGGGGAGCTGTTTTTT
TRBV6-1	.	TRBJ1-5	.	CASKVQGDQPQHF	TGTGCCAGCAAGGTTCAGGGTGATCAGCCCCAGCATTTT
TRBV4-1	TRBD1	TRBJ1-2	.	CASSQIRDSQNYGYTF	TGCGCCAGCAGCCAAATTAGGGACAGCCAGAACTATGGCTACACCTTC
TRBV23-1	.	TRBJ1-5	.	CAMPGGVYGNQPQHF	TGCGCCATGCCCGGGGGCGTGTACGGCAATCAGCCCCAGCATTTT
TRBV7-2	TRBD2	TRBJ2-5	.	CASSSVLAGVKKTQYF	TGTGCCAGCAGCTCCGTACTAGCGGGAGTTAAAAAGACCCAGTACTTC
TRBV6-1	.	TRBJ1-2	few	CASSDNRAIYGYTF	TGTGCCAGCAGTGACAACAGGGCGATCTATGGCTACACCTTC